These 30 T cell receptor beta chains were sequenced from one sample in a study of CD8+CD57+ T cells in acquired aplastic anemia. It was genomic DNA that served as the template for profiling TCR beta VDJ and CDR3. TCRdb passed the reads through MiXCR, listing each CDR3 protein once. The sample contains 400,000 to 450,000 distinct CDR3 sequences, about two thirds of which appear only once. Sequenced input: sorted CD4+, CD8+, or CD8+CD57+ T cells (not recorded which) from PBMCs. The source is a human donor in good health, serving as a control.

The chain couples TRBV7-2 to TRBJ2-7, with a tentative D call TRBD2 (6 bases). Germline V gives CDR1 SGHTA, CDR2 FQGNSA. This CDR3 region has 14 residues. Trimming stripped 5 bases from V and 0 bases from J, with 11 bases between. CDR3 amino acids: CASSGDFSSYEQYF. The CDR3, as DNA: TGTGCCAGCAGCGGGGACTTCAGCTCCTACGAGCAGTACTTC.

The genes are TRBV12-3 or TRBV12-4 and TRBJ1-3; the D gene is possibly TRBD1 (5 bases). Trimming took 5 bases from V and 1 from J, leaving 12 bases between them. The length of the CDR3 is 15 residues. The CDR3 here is CASSPSGGSGNTIYF. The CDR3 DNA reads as TGTGCCAGCAGTCCGTCTGGGGGATCTGGAAACACCATATATTTT.

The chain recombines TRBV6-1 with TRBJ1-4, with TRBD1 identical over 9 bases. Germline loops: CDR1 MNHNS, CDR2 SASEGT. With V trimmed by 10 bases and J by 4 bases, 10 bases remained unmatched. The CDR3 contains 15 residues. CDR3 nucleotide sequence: TGTGCCATCGGGACCGGGACAGGGTTTAATGAAAAACTGTTTTTT. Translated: CAIGTGTGFNEKLFF.

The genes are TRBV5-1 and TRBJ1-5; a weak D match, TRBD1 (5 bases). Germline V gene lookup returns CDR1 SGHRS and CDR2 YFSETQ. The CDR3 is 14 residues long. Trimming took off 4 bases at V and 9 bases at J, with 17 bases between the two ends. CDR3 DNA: TGCGCCAGCAGCGGGGGACTAGCGGGGGTGCCCCAGCATTTT. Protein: CASSGGLAGVPQHF.

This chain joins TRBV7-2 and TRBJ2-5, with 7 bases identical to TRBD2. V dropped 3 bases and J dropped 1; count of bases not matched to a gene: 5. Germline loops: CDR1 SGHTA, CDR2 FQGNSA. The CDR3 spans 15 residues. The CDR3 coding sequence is TGTGCCAGCAGCTTGGGGGGGGGGGTCCAAGAGACCCAGTACTTC. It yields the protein CASSLGGGVQETQYF.

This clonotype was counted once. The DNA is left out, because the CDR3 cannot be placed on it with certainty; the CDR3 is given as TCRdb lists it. CDR3 sequence reads: CASSRGRWGQYFGQYF. The J gene is TRBJ2-7, the V gene TRBV7-2; the table assigns TRBD1, which was not confirmed against the DNA. The CDR3 comprises 16 residues, both ends counted. Germline-derived CDR1 and CDR2 are SGHTA and FQGNSA.

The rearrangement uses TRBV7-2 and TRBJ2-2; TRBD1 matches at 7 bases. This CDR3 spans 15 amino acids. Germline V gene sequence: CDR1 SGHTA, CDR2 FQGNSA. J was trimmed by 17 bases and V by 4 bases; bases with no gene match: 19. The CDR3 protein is CASSSPGGGYGEIFF. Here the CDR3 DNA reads TGTGCCAGCAGCTCCCCAGGGGGTGGCTATGGCGAGATCTTTTTT.

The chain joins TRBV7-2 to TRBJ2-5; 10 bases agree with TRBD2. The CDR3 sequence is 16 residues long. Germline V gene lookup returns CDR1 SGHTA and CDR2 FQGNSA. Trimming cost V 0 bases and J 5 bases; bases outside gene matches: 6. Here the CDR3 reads CASSLARLAGVETQYF. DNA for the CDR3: TGTGCCAGCAGCTTAGCGAGGCTAGCGGGGGTGGAGACCCAGTACTTC.

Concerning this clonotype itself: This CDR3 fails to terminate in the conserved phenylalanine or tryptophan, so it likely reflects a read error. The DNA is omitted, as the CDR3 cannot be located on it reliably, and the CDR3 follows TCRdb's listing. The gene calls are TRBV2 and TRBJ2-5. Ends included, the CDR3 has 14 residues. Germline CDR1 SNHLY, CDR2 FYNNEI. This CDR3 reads CASNSTHHHQHQYV.

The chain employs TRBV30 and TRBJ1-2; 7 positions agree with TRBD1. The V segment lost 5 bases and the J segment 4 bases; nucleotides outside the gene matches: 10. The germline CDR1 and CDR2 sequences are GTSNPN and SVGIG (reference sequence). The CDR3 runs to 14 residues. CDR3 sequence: CAWAQGERGYGYTF. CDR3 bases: TGTGCCTGGGCCCAGGGGGAAAGAGGCTATGGCTACACCTTC.

For the CDR3, the DNA is TGCAGTGCAACTAGGGCGGGCAACGAACAGACCCAGTACTTC. Amino acid sequence: CSATRAGNEQTQYF. The chain employs TRBV20-1 and TRBJ2-5, with a tentative D call TRBD2 (5 bases). Germline V lookup: CDR1 DFQATT, CDR2 SNEGSKA (reference sequence). The CDR3 runs 14 residues. The V gene lost 6 bases and the J gene lost 6 bases, with 20 bases spanning the gap.

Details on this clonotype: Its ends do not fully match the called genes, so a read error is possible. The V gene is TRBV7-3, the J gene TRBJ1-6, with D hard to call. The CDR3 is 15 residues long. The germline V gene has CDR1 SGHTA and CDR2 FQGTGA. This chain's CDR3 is CASSETGSRYAPHHF. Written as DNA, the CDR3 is TGTGCCAGCAGTGAAACCGGGAGCCGCTATGCACCCCACCACTTT.

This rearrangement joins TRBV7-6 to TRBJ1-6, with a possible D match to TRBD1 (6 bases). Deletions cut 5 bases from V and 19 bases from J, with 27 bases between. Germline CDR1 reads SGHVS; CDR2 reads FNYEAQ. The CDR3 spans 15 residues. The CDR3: CASSRTRGGKETQHF. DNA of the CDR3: TGTGCCAGCAGCAGAACTAGAGGGGGAAAAGAGACCCAGCACTTT.

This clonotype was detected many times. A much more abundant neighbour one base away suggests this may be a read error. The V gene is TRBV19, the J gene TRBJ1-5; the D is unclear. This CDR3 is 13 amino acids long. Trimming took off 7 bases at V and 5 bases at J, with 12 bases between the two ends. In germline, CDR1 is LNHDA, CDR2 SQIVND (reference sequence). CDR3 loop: CASMYSPDQPQHF. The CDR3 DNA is TGTGCCAGTATGTACAGCCCGGATCAGCCCCAGCATTTT.

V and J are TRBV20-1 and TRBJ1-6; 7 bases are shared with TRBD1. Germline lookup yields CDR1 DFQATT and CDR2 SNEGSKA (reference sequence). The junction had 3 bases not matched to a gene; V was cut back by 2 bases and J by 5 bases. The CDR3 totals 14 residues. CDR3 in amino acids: CSARTGANNSPLHF. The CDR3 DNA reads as TGCAGTGCTAGAACAGGGGCAAATAATTCACCCCTCCACTTT.

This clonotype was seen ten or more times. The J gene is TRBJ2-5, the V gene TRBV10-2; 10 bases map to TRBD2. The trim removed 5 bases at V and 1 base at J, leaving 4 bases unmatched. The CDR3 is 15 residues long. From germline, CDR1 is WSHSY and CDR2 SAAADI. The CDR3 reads CASSLSGGPQETQYF. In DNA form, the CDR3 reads TGCGCCAGCAGTCTTAGCGGGGGGCCCCAAGAGACCCAGTACTTC.

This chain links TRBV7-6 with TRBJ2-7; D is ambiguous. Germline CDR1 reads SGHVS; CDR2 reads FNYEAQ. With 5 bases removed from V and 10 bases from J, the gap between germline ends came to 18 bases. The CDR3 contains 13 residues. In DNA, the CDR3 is TGTGCCAGCAGCGTGGGGTTCGTCTACCCCCAGTACTTC. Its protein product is CASSVGFVYPQYF.

The CDR3 here is CASRPTEGGQFF. The CDR3 bases are TGCGCCAGCAGGCCTACGGAAGGTGGGCAGTTCTTC. V usage is TRBV5-1 and J usage is TRBJ2-1; D is unresolved. The CDR3 is 12 residues long. Germline V gives CDR1 SGHRS, CDR2 YFSETQ. V was pared by 5 bases and J by 12 bases, with 15 bases between. The full variable domain, in which reference TRBV5-1 and TRBJ2-1 provide the parts outside the CDR3, is KAGVTQTPRYLIKTRGQQVTLSCSPISGHRSVSWYQQTPGQGLQFLFEYFSETQRNKGNFPGRFSGRQFSNSRSEMNVSTLELGDSALYLCASRPTEGGQFFGPGTRLTVL.

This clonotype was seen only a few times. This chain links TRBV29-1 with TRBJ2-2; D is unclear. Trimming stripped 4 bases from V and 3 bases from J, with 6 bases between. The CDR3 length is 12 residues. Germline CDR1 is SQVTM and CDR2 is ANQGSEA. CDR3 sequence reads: CSVGGYTGELFF. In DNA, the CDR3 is TGCAGCGTTGGTGGGTACACCGGGGAGCTGTTTTTT.

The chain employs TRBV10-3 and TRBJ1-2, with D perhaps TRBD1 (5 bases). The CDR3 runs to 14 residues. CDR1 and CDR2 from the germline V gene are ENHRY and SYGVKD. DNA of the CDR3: TGTTCAATCAGTCATCCCAACAGGCTGTACGGCTACACCTTC. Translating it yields CSISHPNRLYGYTF.

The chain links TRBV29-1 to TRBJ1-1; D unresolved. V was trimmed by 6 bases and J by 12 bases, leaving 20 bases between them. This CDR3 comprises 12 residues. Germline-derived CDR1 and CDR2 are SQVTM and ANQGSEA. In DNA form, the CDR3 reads TGCAGCGTCGTCACGCCAGGCACTGACTCTTTCTTT. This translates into CSVVTPGTDSFF.

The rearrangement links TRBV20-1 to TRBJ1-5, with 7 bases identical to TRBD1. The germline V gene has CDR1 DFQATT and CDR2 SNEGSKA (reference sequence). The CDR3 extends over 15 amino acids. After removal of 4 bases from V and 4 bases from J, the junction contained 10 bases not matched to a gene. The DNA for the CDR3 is TGCAGTGCTAAGACAGGGTTTACAGAGAATCAGCCCCAGCATTTT. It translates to CSAKTGFTENQPQHF.

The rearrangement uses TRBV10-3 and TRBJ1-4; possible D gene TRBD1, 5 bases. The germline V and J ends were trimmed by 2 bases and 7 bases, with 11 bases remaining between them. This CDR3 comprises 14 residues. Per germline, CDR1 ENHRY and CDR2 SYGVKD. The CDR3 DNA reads TGTGCCATCAGTGAGATGGGGGACGGTGAAAAACTGTTTTTT. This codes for CAISEMGDGEKLFF.

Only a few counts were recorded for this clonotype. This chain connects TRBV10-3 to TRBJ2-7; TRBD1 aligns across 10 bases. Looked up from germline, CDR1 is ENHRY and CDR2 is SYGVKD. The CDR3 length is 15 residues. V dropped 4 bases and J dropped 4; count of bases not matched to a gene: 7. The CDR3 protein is CAISGGGTGAYEQYF. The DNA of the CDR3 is TGTGCCATCAGTGGGGGGGGGACAGGGGCTTACGAGCAGTACTTC.

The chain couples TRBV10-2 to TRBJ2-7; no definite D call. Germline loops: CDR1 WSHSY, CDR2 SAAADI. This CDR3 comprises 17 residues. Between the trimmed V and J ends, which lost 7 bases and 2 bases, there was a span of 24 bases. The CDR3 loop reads CASIVEVGNTEAYEQYF. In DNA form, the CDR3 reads TGCGCCAGCATTGTCGAAGTTGGGAACACTGAAGCCTACGAGCAGTACTTC.

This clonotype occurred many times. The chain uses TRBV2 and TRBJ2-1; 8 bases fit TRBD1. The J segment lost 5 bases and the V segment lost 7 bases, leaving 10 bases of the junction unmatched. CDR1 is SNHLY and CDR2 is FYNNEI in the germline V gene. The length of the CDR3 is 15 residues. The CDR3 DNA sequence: TGTGCCAGCATGGGACAGGCCTTAACCGACAATGAGCAGTTCTTC. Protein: CASMGQALTDNEQFF.

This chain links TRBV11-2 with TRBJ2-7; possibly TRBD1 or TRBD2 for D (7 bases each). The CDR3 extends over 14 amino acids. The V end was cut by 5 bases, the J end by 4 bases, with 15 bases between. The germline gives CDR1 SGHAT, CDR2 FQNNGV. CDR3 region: CASSLAQGGYEQYF. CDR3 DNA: TGTGCCAGCAGCCTAGCTCAGGGGGGGTACGAGCAGTACTTC.

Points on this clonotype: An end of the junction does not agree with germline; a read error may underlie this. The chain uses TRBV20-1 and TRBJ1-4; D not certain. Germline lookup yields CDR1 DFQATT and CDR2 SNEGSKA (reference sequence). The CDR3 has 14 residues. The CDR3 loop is CSARVPAGDKKLFF. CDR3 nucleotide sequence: TGCAGCGCTAGGGTGCCAGCGGGTGATAAAAAACTGTTTTTT.

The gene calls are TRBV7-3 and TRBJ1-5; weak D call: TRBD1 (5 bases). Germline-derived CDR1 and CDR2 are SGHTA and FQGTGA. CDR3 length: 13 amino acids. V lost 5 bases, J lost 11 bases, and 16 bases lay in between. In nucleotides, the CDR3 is TGTGCCAGCAGCCCCACTAGCGGGGGGTCCCAGCATTTT. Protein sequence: CASSPTSGGSQHF.

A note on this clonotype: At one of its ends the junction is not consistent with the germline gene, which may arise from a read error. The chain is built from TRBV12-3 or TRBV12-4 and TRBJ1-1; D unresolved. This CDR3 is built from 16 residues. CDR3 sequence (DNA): TGTGCCACCAGTTACCATGGGCCTGGGGTGAACACTGAAGCTTTCTTT. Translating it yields CATSYHGPGVNTEAFF.